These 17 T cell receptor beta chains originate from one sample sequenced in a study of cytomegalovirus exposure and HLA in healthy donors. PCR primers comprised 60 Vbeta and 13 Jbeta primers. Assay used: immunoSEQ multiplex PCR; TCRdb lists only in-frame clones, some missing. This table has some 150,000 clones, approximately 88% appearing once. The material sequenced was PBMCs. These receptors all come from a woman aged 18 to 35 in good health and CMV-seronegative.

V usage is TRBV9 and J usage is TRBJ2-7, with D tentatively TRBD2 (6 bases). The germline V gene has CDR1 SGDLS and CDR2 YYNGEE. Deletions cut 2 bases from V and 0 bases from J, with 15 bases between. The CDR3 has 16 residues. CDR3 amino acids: CASSVDFAGSSYEQYF. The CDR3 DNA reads TGTGCCAGCAGCGTGGACTTCGCGGGGAGCTCCTACGAGCAGTACTTC.

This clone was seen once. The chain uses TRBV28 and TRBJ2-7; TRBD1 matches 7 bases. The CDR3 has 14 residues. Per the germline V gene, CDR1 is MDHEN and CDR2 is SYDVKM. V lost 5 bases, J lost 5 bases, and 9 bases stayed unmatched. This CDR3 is CASSPFDRVDEQYF. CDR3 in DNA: TGTGCCAGCAGTCCCTTTGACAGGGTGGACGAGCAGTACTTC.

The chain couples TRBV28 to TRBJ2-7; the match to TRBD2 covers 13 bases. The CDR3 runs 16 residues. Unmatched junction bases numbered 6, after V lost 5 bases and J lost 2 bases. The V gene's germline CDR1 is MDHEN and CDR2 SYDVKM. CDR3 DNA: TGTGCCAGCAGTCTTGGACTAGCGGGGGACGCCTACGAGCAGTACTTC. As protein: CASSLGLAGDAYEQYF.

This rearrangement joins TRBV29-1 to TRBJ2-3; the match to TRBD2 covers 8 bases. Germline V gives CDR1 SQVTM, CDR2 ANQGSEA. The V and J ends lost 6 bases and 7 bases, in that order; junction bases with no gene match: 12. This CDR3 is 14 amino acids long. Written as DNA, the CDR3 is TGCAGCGTGGAAAGCAGCGGGGGACTAAATACGCAGTATTTT. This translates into CSVESSGGLNTQYF.

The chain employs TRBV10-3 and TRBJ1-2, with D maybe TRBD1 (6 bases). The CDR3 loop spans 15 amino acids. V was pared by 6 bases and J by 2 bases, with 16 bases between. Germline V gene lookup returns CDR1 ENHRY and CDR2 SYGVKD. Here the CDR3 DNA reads TGTGCCATCAGCCCCCAACAGGGCTTCAACTATGGCTACACCTTC. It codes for CAISPQQGFNYGYTF.

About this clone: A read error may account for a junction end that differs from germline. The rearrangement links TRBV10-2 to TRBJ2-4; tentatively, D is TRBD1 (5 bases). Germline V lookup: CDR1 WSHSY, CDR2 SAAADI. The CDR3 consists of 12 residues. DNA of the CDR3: TGCGCCAGCAGTCCCCCAGGGAACAGTCAGTACTTC. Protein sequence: CASSPPGNSQYF.

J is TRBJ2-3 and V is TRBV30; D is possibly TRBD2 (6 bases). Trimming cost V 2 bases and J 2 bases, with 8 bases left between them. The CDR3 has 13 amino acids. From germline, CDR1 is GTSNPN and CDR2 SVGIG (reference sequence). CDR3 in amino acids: CAWSTGDTDTQYF. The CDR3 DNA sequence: TGTGCCTGGAGTACGGGGGACACAGATACGCAGTATTTT.

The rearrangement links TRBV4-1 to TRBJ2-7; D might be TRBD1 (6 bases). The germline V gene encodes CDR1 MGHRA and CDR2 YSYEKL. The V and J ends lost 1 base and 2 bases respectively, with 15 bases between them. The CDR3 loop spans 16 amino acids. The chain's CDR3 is CASSQGGKQGAYEQYF. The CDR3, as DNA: TGCGCCAGCAGCCAAGGGGGTAAACAGGGAGCCTACGAGCAGTACTTC.

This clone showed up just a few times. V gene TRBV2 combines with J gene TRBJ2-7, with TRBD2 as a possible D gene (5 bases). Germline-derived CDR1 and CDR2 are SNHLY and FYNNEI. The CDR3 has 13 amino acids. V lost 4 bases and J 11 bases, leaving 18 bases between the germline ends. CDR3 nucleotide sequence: TGTGCCAGCAGTGGCGAGGAGGACTTCACGGAGTACTTC. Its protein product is CASSGEEDFTEYF. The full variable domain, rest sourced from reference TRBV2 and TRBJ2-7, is EPEVTQTPSHQVTQMGQEVILRCVPISNHLYFYWYRQILGQKVEFLVSFYNNEISEKSEIFDDQFSVERPDGSNFTLKIRSTKLEDSAMYFCASSGEEDFTEYFGPGTRLTVT.

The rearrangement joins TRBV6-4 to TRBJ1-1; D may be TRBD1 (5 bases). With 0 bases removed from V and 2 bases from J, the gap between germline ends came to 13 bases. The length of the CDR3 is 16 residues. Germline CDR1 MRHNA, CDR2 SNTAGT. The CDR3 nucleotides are TGTGCCAGCAGTGACTCGATAACCAGGGCTAACACTGAAGCTTTCTTT. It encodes CASSDSITRANTEAFF.

The DNA for the CDR3 is TGCGCCAGCAGCTGGGAGACAGGGAGGAACGAGCAGTACTTC. This codes for CASSWETGRNEQYF. J is TRBJ2-7 and V is TRBV5-1; weak D call: TRBD1 (7 bases). The ends were cut back, 3 bases at V and 5 bases at J, with 15 bases in the middle. Germline CDR1 and CDR2: SGHRS and YFSETQ. The CDR3 spans 14 residues.

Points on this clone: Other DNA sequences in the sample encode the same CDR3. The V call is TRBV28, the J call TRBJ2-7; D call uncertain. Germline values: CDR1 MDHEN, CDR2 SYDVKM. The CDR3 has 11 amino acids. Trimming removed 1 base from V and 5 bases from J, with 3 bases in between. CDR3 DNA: TGTGCCAGCAGTTTATCAAACGAGCAGTACTTC. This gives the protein CASSLSNEQYF. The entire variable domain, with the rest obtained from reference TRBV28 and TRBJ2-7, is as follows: DVKVTQSSRYLVKRTGEKVFLECVQDMDHENMFWYRQDPGLGLRLIYFSYDVKMKEKGDIPEGYSVSREKKERFSLILESASTNQTSMYLCASSLSNEQYFGPGTRLTVT.

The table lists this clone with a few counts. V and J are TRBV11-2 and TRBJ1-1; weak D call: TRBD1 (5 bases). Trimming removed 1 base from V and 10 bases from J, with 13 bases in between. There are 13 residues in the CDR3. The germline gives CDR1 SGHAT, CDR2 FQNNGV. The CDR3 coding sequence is TGTGCCAGCAGCTTAGTGGAGGGGTTGGGAGCTTTCTTT. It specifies CASSLVEGLGAFF.

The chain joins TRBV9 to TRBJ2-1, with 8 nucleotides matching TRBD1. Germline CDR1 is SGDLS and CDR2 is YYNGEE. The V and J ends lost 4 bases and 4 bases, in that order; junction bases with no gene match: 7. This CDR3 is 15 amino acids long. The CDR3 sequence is CASSPRDRSYNEQFF. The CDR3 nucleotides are TGTGCCAGCAGCCCCCGGGACAGGAGTTACAATGAGCAGTTCTTC.

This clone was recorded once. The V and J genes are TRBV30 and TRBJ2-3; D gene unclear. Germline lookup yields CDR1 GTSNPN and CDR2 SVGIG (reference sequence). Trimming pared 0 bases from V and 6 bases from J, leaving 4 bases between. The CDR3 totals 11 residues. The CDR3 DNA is TGTGCCTGGAGTGTACGGGATACGCAGTATTTT. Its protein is CAWSVRDTQYF.

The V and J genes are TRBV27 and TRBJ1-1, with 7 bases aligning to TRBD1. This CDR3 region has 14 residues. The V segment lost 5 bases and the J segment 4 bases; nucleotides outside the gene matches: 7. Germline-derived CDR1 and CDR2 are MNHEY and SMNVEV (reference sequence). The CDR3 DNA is TGTGCCAGCAGTAGGGGACAGCGGAGCACTGAAGCTTTCTTT. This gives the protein CASSRGQRSTEAFF.

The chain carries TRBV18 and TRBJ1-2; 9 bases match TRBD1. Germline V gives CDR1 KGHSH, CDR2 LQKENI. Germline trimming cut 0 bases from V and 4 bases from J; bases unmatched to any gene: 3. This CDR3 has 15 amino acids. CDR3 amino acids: CASSPPMTGGYGYTF. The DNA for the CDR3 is TGTGCCAGCTCACCACCAATGACAGGGGGCTATGGCTACACCTTC.